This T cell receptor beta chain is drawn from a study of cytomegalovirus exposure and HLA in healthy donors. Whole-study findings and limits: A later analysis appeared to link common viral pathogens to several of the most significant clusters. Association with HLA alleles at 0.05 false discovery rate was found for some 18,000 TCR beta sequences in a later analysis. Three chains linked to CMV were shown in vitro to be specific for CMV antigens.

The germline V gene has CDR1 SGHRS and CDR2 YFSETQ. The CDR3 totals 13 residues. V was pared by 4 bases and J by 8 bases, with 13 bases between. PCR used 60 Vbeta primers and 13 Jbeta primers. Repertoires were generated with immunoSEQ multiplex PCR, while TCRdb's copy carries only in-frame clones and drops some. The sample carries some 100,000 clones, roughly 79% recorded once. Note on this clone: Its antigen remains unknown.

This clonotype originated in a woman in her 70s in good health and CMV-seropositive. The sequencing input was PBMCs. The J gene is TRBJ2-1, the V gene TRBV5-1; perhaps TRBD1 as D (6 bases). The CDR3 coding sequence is TGCGCCAGCAGCAGGACAGTAGGGGATGAGCAGTTCTTC. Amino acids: CASSRTVGDEQFF.